This entry concerns a single T cell receptor (beta chain). The CDR3 is 14 amino acids. V shed 5 bases and J 2 bases; nucleotides not matched to a gene: 3. The germline CDR1 and CDR2 sequences are SGHAT and FQNNGV. The source of the sample is a study of blood T cell repertoires in COVID-19. TCRdb keeps only in-frame clones here, not all; method: immunoSEQ multiplex PCR. The sample holds a few hundred thousand clones, approximately 86% seen once. The chain recombines TRBV11-2 with TRBJ2-5; TRBD1 matches at 9 bases. This TCR was recovered from a woman in her twenties or thirties who had recovered from COVID-19. Sequencing was performed on peripheral blood. The CDR3 DNA reads TGTGCCAGCAGCCTCGGACAGGGGCAAGAGACCCAGTACTTC. This codes for CASSLGQGQETQYF.